This TCR beta chain was sequenced for a study of tumor-infiltrating lymphocytes in primary liver carcinoma. Using a constant-region primer together with ProtoScript II reverse transcriptase, TCR beta cDNA was made from about 500 ng of total RNA. Library construction for TCR beta comprised three nested multiplex PCR rounds performed with slightly modified ARM-PCR. Amplification in the first two PCR rounds was performed using TRBV1-TRBV30 forward primers and a C-beta reverse primer for 10 cycles each. TCRdb independently ran MiXCR on the multiplex PCR reads; one entry per CDR3 protein. The sample shows more than 45,000 distinct CDR3 sequences, about 77% of them seen only once. Each 20-30 mg portion of unsorted bulk tissue served as the source for co-extraction of RNA and DNA. The CDR3 runs 16 residues. Germline V CDR1 and CDR2: SGHDN, FVKESK. The V gene lost 0 bases and the J gene lost 4 bases, with 15 bases spanning the gap.

For this clonotype: The CDR3 does not end in the conserved phenylalanine or tryptophan, so this is likely a read error.

This chain connects TRBV14 to TRBJ2-5; TRBD2 is a possible D gene (6 bases). Sequenced input: liver tumor tissue from sampling region 5. Subset here: tumor region T5, tumor centre. This TCR derives from a man aged 35 to 55 with primary liver carcinoma and hepatitis B virus infection. This chain's CDR3 is CASSQDRDSRPETQYL. The CDR3 nucleotides read TGTGCCAGCAGCCAAGATCGGGACTCTCGGCCAGAGACCCAGTACTTA.